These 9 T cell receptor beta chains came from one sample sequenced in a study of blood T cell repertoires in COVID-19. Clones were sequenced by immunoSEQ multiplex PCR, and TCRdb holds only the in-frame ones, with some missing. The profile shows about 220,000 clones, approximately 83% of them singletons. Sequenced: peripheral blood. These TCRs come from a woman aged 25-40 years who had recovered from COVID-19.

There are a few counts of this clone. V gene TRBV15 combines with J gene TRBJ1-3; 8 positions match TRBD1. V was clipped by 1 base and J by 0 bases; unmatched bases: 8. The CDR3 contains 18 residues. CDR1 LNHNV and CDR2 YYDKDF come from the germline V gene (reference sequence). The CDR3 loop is CATSRASDRAFSGNTIYF. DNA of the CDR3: TGTGCCACCAGCAGAGCCTCGGACAGGGCTTTCTCTGGAAACACCATATATTTT.

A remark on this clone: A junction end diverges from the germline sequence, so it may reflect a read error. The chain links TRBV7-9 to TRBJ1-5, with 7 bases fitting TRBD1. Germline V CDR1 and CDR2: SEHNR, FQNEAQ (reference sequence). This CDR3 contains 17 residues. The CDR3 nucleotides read TGTGCCAGCAGCCGAGGGACAGAGATCTATAGCAATCAACCCCAGCATTTT. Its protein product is CASSRGTEIYSNQPQHF.

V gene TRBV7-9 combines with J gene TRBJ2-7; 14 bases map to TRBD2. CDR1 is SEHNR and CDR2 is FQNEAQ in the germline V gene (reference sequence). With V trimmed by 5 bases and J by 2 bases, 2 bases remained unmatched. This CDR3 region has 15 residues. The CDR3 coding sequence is TGTGCCAGCAGCGGGACTAGCGGGAGTACCTACGAGCAGTACTTC. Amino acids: CASSGTSGSTYEQYF.

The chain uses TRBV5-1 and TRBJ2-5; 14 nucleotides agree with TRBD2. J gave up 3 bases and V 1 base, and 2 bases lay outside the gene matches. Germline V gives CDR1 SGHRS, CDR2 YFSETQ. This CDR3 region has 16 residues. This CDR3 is CASSLRGLAGEETQYF. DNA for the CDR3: TGCGCCAGCAGCTTGAGGGGACTAGCGGGAGAAGAGACCCAGTACTTC.

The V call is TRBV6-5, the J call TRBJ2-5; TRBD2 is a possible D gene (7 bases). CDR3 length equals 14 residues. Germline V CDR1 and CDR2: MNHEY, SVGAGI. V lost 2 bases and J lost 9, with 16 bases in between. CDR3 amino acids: CASSYAGAGPAQYF. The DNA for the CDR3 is TGTGCCAGCAGTTACGCGGGGGCTGGGCCGGCCCAGTACTTC.

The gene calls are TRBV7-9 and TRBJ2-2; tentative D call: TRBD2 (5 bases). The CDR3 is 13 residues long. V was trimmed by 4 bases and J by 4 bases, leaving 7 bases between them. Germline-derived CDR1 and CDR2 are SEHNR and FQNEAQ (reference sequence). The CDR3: CASSSRGTGELFF. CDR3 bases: TGTGCCAGCAGCTCCCGGGGCACCGGGGAGCTGTTTTTT.

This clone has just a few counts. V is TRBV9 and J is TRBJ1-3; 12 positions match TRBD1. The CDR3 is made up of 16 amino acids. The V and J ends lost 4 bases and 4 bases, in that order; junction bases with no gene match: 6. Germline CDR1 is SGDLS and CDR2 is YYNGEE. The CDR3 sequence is CASSFRDRGRGNTIYF. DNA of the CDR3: TGTGCCAGCAGCTTTCGGGACAGGGGGCGCGGAAACACCATATATTTT.

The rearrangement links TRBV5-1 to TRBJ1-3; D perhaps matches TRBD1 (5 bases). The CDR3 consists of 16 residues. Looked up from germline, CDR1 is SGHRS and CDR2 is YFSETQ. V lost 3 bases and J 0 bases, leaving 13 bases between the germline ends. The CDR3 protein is CASSWGYDSSGNTIYF. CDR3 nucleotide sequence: TGCGCCAGCAGCTGGGGTTACGACAGCTCTGGAAACACCATATATTTT.

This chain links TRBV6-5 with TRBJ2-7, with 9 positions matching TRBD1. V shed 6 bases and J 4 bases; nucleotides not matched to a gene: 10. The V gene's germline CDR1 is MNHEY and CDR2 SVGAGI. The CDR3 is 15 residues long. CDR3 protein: CASRLWTGEQYEQYF. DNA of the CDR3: TGTGCCAGCAGACTCTGGACAGGGGAACAGTACGAGCAGTACTTC.